This TCR beta chain is from a study of T cell changes during pregnancy in multiple sclerosis. This table comes from immunoSEQ multiplex PCR, and its TCRdb copy is limited to in-frame clones, with some not included. The repertoire includes roughly 48,000 clones, about nine tenths of them detected once, and around 1.2% sits in the top ten. The germline gives CDR1 SGHRS, CDR2 YFSETQ. The CDR3 contains 14 residues. Trimming cost V 0 bases and J 2 bases, with 8 bases left between them. The source of this sequence is a female donor with multiple sclerosis, enrolled in a pregnancy study. The rearrangement links TRBV5-1 to TRBJ2-5, with D hard to call. The material sequenced was CD4+ T cells from peripheral blood mononuclear cells, taken in the second trimester of pregnancy. CDR3 loop: CASSLGSVQETQYF. DNA for the CDR3: TGCGCCAGCAGCTTGGGGTCGGTACAAGAGACCCAGTACTTC.